Listed below are T cell receptor beta chains from one sample, sequenced in a study of cytomegalovirus exposure and HLA in healthy donors. Produced via immunoSEQ multiplex PCR; TCRdb's table is partial and in-frame only. The data hold some 150,000 clones, with about 74% observed a single time. The specimen sequenced was PBMCs. The receptor source for this set is a man younger than 35 in good health and CMV-seropositive. Each CDR3 is given without its conserved first and last residue. Clone size is shown for a subset of rows, as once, few, many or a class of expanded clone.

v_gene: TRBV9
abundance: -
len: 11
j_gene: TRBJ2-1
CDR3aa: ASSVDTLNEQF

v_gene: TRBV18
abundance: -
len: 15
j_gene: TRBJ2-7
CDR3aa: ASSPYLGQGGSHEQY

v_gene: TRBV19
abundance: -
len: 12
j_gene: TRBJ1-1
CDR3aa: ASTKSGRLTEAF

v_gene: TRBV6-5
abundance: few
len: 14
j_gene: TRBJ2-6
CDR3aa: ASSYSGASGANVLT

v_gene: TRBV4-3
abundance: -
len: 13
j_gene: TRBJ2-7
CDR3aa: ASSQSPGQGYEQY

v_gene: TRBV2
abundance: -
len: 12
j_gene: TRBJ2-3
CDR3aa: ASSLAGGTDTQY

v_gene: TRBV10-3
abundance: -
len: 12
j_gene: TRBJ2-5
CDR3aa: AISERGSQETQY

v_gene: TRBV27
abundance: -
len: 15
j_gene: TRBJ1-5
CDR3aa: ASSFITRDRGFQPQH

v_gene: TRBV28
abundance: -
len: 12
j_gene: -
CDR3aa: ASSFGGLSYEQY

v_gene: TRBV5-6
abundance: -
len: 14
j_gene: TRBJ2-7
CDR3aa: ASSFPGLAGGYEQY

v_gene: TRBV28
abundance: once
len: 16
j_gene: TRBJ2-7
CDR3aa: ASSWGLAGESSSYEQY

v_gene: TRBV7-2
abundance: -
len: 12
j_gene: TRBJ1-1
CDR3aa: ASSVGHGAIQAF

v_gene: TRBV19
abundance: -
len: 14
j_gene: TRBJ1-6
CDR3aa: ASSMGSGSYNSPLH

v_gene: TRBV7-2
abundance: few
len: 14
j_gene: TRBJ1-2
CDR3aa: ASSLGGLRKSYGYT

v_gene: TRBV6-1
abundance: -
len: 13
j_gene: TRBJ1-1
CDR3aa: ASSTRGSMNTEAF

v_gene: TRBV7-9
abundance: few
len: 11
j_gene: TRBJ1-2
CDR3aa: ASSLAGQGGYT

v_gene: TRBV5-1
abundance: -
len: 10
j_gene: TRBJ2-7
CDR3aa: ASSPTGTKQY

v_gene: TRBV5-1
abundance: -
len: 13
j_gene: TRBJ2-6
CDR3aa: ASSSSGSGANVLT

v_gene: TRBV7-8
abundance: once
len: 14
j_gene: TRBJ1-1
CDR3aa: VSSLLRETPRTEAF

v_gene: TRBV6-5
abundance: -
len: 12
j_gene: TRBJ1-5
CDR3aa: ASSPGDSNQPQH

v_gene: TRBV18
abundance: -
len: 15
j_gene: TRBJ2-1
CDR3aa: ASSALPVSGSQNEQF

v_gene: TRBV10-3
abundance: -
len: 10
j_gene: TRBJ2-7
CDR3aa: AISGTGWEQY

v_gene: TRBV6-5
abundance: -
len: 14
j_gene: TRBJ1-2
CDR3aa: ASSYSLGTGLYGYT

v_gene: TRBV28
abundance: -
len: 13
j_gene: TRBJ2-7
CDR3aa: ASSRGTGRNYEQY

v_gene: TRBV28
abundance: -
len: 13
j_gene: TRBJ2-7
CDR3aa: ASSQLTGNSYEQY

v_gene: TRBV7-2
abundance: -
len: 11
j_gene: TRBJ1-5
CDR3aa: ASSLSVNQPQH

v_gene: TRBV27
abundance: -
len: 14
j_gene: TRBJ2-7
CDR3aa: ASSLSKGHFSYEQY

v_gene: TRBV4-1
abundance: -
len: 13
j_gene: TRBJ1-2
CDR3aa: ASSHKQGAHYGYT

v_gene: TRBV14
abundance: -
len: 14
j_gene: TRBJ2-3
CDR3aa: ASSLKRGVRTDTQY

v_gene: TRBV7-2
abundance: -
len: 13
j_gene: TRBJ2-1
CDR3aa: ASSRLAGGENEQF

v_gene: TRBV28
abundance: -
len: 13
j_gene: TRBJ2-1
CDR3aa: ASSLTSGPRNEQF

v_gene: TRBV5-4
abundance: -
len: 14
j_gene: TRBJ1-3
CDR3aa: ASSLAGTGGGNTIY

v_gene: TRBV19
abundance: few
len: 14
j_gene: TRBJ2-2
CDR3aa: ASRRGTGVPTGELF

v_gene: TRBV18
abundance: -
len: 13
j_gene: TRBJ1-2
CDR3aa: ASSSGQGANYGYT

v_gene: TRBV28
abundance: -
len: 10
j_gene: TRBJ1-5
CDR3aa: ATVGALGPQH

v_gene: TRBV2
abundance: -
len: 11
j_gene: TRBJ2-2
CDR3aa: ATTQVNTGELF

v_gene: TRBV5-1
abundance: -
len: 10
j_gene: TRBJ1-6
CDR3aa: ASSGDRGPEY

v_gene: TRBV27
abundance: -
len: 14
j_gene: TRBJ1-1
CDR3aa: ASSLGQGVGRTEAF

v_gene: TRBV19
abundance: -
len: 9
j_gene: TRBJ2-1
CDR3aa: ASSIGGGQF

v_gene: TRBV15
abundance: few
len: 12
j_gene: TRBJ1-4
CDR3aa: ATSGVRGSEKLF

v_gene: TRBV18
abundance: -
len: 12
j_gene: TRBJ2-5
CDR3aa: ASSPPNGQETQY

v_gene: TRBV19
abundance: -
len: 13
j_gene: TRBJ2-1
CDR3aa: ASSIPSGGMNEQF

v_gene: TRBV7-8
abundance: once
len: 12
j_gene: TRBJ1-2
CDR3aa: ASSRTDANYGCT

v_gene: TRBV5-4
abundance: once
len: 11
j_gene: TRBJ2-5
CDR3aa: ASSYPGPETQY

v_gene: TRBV19
abundance: few
len: 16
j_gene: TRBJ1-4
CDR3aa: ASSPYGTATTTNEKLF

v_gene: TRBV9
abundance: -
len: 12
j_gene: TRBJ2-5
CDR3aa: ASSPPGIEETQY

v_gene: TRBV28
abundance: -
len: 12
j_gene: TRBJ2-7
CDR3aa: ASSRREFNYEQY

v_gene: TRBV12-2
abundance: -
len: 9
j_gene: TRBJ1-3
CDR3aa: ASRSRNTIY

v_gene: TRBV4-1
abundance: -
len: 16
j_gene: TRBJ2-2
CDR3aa: ASSQGGLAGPNTGELF

v_gene: TRBV2
abundance: -
len: 13
j_gene: TRBJ2-1
CDR3aa: ASRAGGLVLNEQF